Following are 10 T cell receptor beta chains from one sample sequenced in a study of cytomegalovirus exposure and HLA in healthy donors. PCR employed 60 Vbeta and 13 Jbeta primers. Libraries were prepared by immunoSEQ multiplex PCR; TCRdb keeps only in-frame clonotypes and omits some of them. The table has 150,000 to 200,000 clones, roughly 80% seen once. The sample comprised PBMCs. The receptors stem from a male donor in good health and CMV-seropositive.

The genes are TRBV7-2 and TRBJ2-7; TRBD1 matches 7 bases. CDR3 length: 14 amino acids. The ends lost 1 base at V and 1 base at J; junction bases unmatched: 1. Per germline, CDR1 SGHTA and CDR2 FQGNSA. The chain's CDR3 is CASSLGGQSYEQYF. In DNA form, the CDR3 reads TGTGCCAGCAGCTTAGGGGGACAGTCCTACGAGCAGTACTTC.

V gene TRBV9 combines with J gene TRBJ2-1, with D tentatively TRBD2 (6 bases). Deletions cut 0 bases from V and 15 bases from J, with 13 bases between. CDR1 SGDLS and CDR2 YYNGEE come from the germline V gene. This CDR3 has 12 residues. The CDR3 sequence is CASSVDMRDLFF. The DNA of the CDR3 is TGTGCCAGCAGCGTAGATATGCGGGATCTGTTCTTC.

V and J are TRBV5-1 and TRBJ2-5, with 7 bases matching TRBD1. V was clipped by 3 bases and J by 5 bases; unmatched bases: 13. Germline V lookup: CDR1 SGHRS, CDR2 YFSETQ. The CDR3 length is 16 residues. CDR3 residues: CASSWGQRLKDETQYF. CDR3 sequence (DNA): TGCGCCAGCAGCTGGGGACAGCGACTAAAAGACGAGACCCAGTACTTC.

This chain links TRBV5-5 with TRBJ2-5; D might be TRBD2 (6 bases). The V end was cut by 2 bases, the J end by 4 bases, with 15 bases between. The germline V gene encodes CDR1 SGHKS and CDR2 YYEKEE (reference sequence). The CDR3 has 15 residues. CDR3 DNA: TGTGCCAGCAGCTTAATCGCGGGGCCGGGAGAGACCCAGTACTTC. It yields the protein CASSLIAGPGETQYF.

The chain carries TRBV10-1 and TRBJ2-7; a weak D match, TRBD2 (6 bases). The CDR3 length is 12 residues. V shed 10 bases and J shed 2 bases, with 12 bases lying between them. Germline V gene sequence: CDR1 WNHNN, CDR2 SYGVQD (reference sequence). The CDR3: CATVSGTYEQYF. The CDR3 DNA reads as TGCGCCACCGTTAGCGGAACCTACGAGCAGTACTTC.

The CDR3 region has the DNA TGCGCCAGCAGCTTGGGGTCGGGAATAAACACTGAAGCTTTCTTT. Translated: CASSLGSGINTEAFF. The chain carries TRBV5-1 and TRBJ1-1; no reliable D call. The germline CDR1 and CDR2 sequences are SGHRS and YFSETQ. The V gene lost 0 bases and the J gene lost 2 bases, with 11 bases spanning the gap. This CDR3 is built from 15 residues.

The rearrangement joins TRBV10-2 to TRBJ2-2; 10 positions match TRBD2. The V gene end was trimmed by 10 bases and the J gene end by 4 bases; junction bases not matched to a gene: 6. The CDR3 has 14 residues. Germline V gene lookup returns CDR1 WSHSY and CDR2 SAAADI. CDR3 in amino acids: CATGTSGTTGELFF. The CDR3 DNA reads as TGCGCCACCGGAACTAGCGGGACCACCGGGGAGCTGTTTTTT.

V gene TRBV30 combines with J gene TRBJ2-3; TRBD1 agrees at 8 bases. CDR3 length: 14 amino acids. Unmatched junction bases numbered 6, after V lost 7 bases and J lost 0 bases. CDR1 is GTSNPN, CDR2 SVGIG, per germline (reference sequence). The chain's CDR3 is CASPGQESTDTQYF. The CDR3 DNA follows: TGTGCCTCCCCGGGACAGGAAAGCACAGATACGCAGTATTTT.

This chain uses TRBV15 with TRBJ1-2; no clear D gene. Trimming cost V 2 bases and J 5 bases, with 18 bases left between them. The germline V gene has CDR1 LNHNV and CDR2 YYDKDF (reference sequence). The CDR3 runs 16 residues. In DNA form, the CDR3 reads TGTGCCACCAGCAGAAATCACGAGACAAGGTCTTATGGCTACACCTTC. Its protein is CATSRNHETRSYGYTF.

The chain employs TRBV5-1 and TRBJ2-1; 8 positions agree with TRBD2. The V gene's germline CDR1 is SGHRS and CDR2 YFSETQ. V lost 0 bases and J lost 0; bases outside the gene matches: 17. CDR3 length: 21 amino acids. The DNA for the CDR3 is TGCGCCAGCAGCTTGGCCCGGCGGGAGGTCCCCTCAATCGCCTCCTACAATGAGCAGTTCTTC. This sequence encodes CASSLARREVPSIASYNEQFF. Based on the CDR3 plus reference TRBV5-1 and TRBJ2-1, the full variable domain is KAGVTQTPRYLIKTRGQQVTLSCSPISGHRSVSWYQQTPGQGLQFLFEYFSETQRNKGNFPGRFSGRQFSNSRSEMNVSTLELGDSALYLCASSLARREVPSIASYNEQFFGPGTRLTVL.